The 18 T cell receptor beta chains given below trace back to one sample, sequenced in a study of T cells in Graves' hyperthyroidism and ophthalmopathy. RNA transcripts served as the template for amplifying TCR beta CDR3 regions. The HTBI primer set drove a first-round RT-PCR of the TCR CDR3. Using its own MiXCR run on the multiplex PCR reads, TCRdb lists one record per CDR3 protein. The table has about 350,000 distinct CDR3 sequences, approximately 14% seen once. The sequencing input was blood. These receptors were obtained from a woman aged 55 to 70 with Graves' ophthalmopathy.

This clonotype was counted a few times. The chain employs TRBV6-2 or TRBV6-3 and TRBJ1-2; tentatively, D is TRBD1 (5 bases). With 6 bases removed from V and 2 bases from J, the gap between germline ends came to 16 bases. CDR1 is MNHEY and CDR2 is SVGEGT in the germline V gene. This CDR3 is built from 15 residues. The CDR3 nucleotides are TGTGCCAGCAGCCCTTCCTCCGGGGCCAACTATGGCTACACCTTC. This sequence encodes CASSPSSGANYGYTF.

Many counts were recorded for this clonotype. The J gene is TRBJ2-5, the V gene TRBV20-1; possibly TRBD1 for D (6 bases). Germline V gene sequence: CDR1 DFQATT, CDR2 SNEGSKA (reference sequence). The CDR3 runs to 12 residues. V gave up 3 bases and J gave up 1 base, with 6 bases separating them. CDR3 bases: TGCAGTGCTAGGGACAGCCAAGAGACCCAGTACTTC. Translation gives CSARDSQETQYF.

This clonotype has a count of ten or more. The V and J genes are TRBV7-8 and TRBJ1-1; a possible D gene is TRBD1 (5 bases). Per germline, CDR1 SGHVS and CDR2 FQNEAQ. The V end was cut by 5 bases, the J end by 5 bases, with 12 bases between. This CDR3 contains 13 residues. The CDR3 region has the DNA TGTGCCAGCAGCCTAAGCCGACAGACTGAAGCTTTCTTT. It codes for CASSLSRQTEAFF. Filled out from reference TRBV7-8 and TRBJ1-1, the complete variable domain reads GAGVSQSPRYKVAKRGQDVALRCDPISGHVSLFWYQQALGQGPEFLTYFQNEAQLDKSGLPSDRFFAERPEGSVSTLKIQRTQQEDSAVYLCASSLSRQTEAFFGQGTRLTVV.

This sequence joins TRBV27 and TRBJ2-7, with 7 bases fitting TRBD2. V was pared by 8 bases and J by 4 bases, with 8 bases of the junction left unmatched. There are 13 residues in the CDR3. Germline V gene data show CDR1 as MNHEY and CDR2 as SMNVEV (reference sequence). The CDR3 sequence is CASAERGSYEQYF. DNA for the CDR3: TGTGCCAGCGCTGAGCGGGGATCTTACGAGCAGTACTTC.

This clonotype was seen more than once but under ten times. This rearrangement joins TRBV19 to TRBJ1-5, with D unresolved. Germline V gives CDR1 LNHDA, CDR2 SQIVND (reference sequence). Trimming left V 4 bases short and J 5 bases short, with 12 bases between. This CDR3 contains 14 residues. In DNA form, the CDR3 reads TGTGCCAGTAGTAGGGTGGGCTCGGATCAGCCCCAGCATTTT. This translates into CASSRVGSDQPQHF.

This chain links TRBV29-1 with TRBJ2-5; 7 positions agree with TRBD1. V shed 7 bases and J 1 base; nucleotides not matched to a gene: 6. The CDR3 has 13 residues. CDR1 and CDR2 from the germline V gene are SQVTM and ANQGSEA. The CDR3 DNA reads TGCAGCGGTCGACAGGGAATCCAAGAGACCCAGTACTTC. Encoded protein: CSGRQGIQETQYF.

The chain uses TRBV28 and TRBJ2-2, with D unresolved. The CDR3 loop spans 18 amino acids. The V and J ends lost 4 bases and 3 bases respectively, with 21 bases between them. CDR1 and CDR2 (germline): MDHEN, SYDVKM. The CDR3 loop reads CASSSPAVSKRDTGELFF. The DNA of the CDR3 is TGTGCCAGCAGTTCCCCGGCAGTCTCTAAAAGGGACACCGGGGAGCTGTTTTTT.

In its sample, this clonotype was seen many times. The chain combines TRBV10-3 with TRBJ2-5; possible D gene TRBD2, 5 bases. This CDR3 is 16 amino acids long. The V and J ends lost 4 bases and 3 bases respectively, with 18 bases between them. CDR1 and CDR2 (germline): ENHRY, SYGVKD. The CDR3 bases are TGTGCCATCAGTGGGGGAGAAGGCGGGCTAGAAGAGACCCAGTACTTC. Protein product: CAISGGEGGLEETQYF.

A single count supports this clonotype. A read error may account for a junction end that differs from germline. The chain joins TRBV12-3 or TRBV12-4 to TRBJ1-5; 8 nucleotides agree with TRBD1. This CDR3 comprises 14 residues. Written as DNA, the CDR3 is TGTGCCAGCAGTAGACAGGGGAGCAATCAGCCCCGGCATTTT. Residues: CASSRQGSNQPRHF.

This clonotype was counted only a few times. V and J are TRBV20-1 and TRBJ2-7; unclear D gene. The CDR3 runs to 11 residues. V lost 1 base and J lost 4, with 5 bases in between. Per germline, CDR1 DFQATT and CDR2 SNEGSKA (reference sequence). The CDR3 sequence: CSARVLYEQYF. The CDR3 nucleotides are TGCAGTGCTAGAGTTCTGTACGAGCAGTACTTC.

This clonotype came up many times. The genes are TRBV2 and TRBJ1-3; weak D call: TRBD1 (5 bases). This CDR3 region has 14 residues. Trimming took 6 bases from V and 0 from J, leaving 9 bases between them. From germline, CDR1 is SNHLY and CDR2 FYNNEI. CDR3 loop: CASSAGSSGNTIYF. The CDR3, as DNA: TGTGCCAGCAGCGCAGGGAGCTCTGGAAACACCATATATTTT.

V is TRBV9 and J is TRBJ2-7, with 7 bases matching TRBD1. This CDR3 is built from 14 residues. Looked up from germline, CDR1 is SGDLS and CDR2 is YYNGEE. The trim removed 6 bases at V and 3 bases at J, leaving 9 bases unmatched. The CDR3 DNA is TGTGCCAGCACCCCGACAGGGAGAGACTACGAGCAGTACTTC. This sequence encodes CASTPTGRDYEQYF.

The chain carries TRBV25-1 and TRBJ2-1; D call uncertain. The CDR3 consists of 14 residues. The germline V gene encodes CDR1 MGHDK and CDR2 SYGVNS. V shed 6 bases and J shed 4 bases, with 13 bases lying between them. The CDR3 protein is CASRETGRYNEQFF. The CDR3 DNA follows: TGTGCCAGCAGAGAAACGGGCCGATACAATGAGCAGTTCTTC.

This clonotype was counted many times. The chain employs TRBV20-1 and TRBJ2-5; 7 nucleotides align to TRBD2. V shed 2 bases and J 1 base; nucleotides not matched to a gene: 4. The CDR3 contains 14 residues. Germline values: CDR1 DFQATT, CDR2 SNEGSKA (reference sequence). For the CDR3, the DNA is TGCAGTGCTAGATCGCCTAGCGGCCAAGAGACCCAGTACTTC. It codes for CSARSPSGQETQYF.

The chain has TRBV20-1 and TRBJ2-1; 15 nucleotides agree with TRBD2. The germline V gene encodes CDR1 DFQATT and CDR2 SNEGSKA (reference sequence). The CDR3 loop spans 16 amino acids. V was pared by 2 bases and J by 8 bases, with 7 bases of the junction left unmatched. The CDR3 nucleotides read TGCAGTGCTAGATGGACTAGCGGGAGGGCCGCGGATGAGCAGTTCTTC. Protein sequence: CSARWTSGRAADEQFF.

In its sample, this clonotype was seen many times. This chain links TRBV7-9 with TRBJ1-1; the D is unclear. Trimming left V 0 bases short and J 11 bases short, with 22 bases between. The CDR3 is made up of 16 amino acids. CDR1 and CDR2 (germline): SEHNR, FQNEAQ (reference sequence). This chain's CDR3 is CASSLATYWGGGVAFF. CDR3 bases: TGTGCCAGCAGCTTAGCGACGTATTGGGGAGGAGGTGTGGCTTTCTTT.

Only a few counts were recorded for this clonotype. The chain links TRBV27 to TRBJ2-5; D call uncertain. The ends were cut back, 6 bases at V and 2 bases at J, with 13 bases in the middle. CDR3 length: 14 residues. The germline V gene has CDR1 MNHEY and CDR2 SMNVEV (reference sequence). This CDR3 reads CASSNLESQETQYF. CDR3 coding DNA: TGTGCCAGCAGCAACTTAGAGAGTCAAGAGACCCAGTACTTC.

The CDR3 nucleotides are TGTGCCAGCAGCGTCGACAGGGACGACAATGAGCAGTTCTTC. Protein: CASSVDRDDNEQFF. The chain joins TRBV14 to TRBJ2-1; TRBD1 agrees at 7 bases. CDR3 length: 14 residues. CDR1 is SGHDN and CDR2 is FVKESK in the germline V gene. The ends lost 5 bases at V and 5 bases at J; junction bases unmatched: 6.